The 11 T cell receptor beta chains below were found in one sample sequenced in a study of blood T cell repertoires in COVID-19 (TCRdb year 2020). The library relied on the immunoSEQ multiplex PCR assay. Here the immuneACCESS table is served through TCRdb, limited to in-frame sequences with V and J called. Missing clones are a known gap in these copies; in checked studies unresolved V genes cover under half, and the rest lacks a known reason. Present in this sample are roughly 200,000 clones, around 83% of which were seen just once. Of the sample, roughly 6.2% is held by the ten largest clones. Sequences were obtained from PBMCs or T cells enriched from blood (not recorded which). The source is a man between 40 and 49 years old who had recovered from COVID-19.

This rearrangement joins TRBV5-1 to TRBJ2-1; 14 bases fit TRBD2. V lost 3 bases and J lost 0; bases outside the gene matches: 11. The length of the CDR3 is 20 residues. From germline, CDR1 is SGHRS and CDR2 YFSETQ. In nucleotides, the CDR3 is TGCGCCAGCAGCTGGATTCCGACTAGCGGGAGGGCCCTCTCCTACAATGAGCAGTTCTTC. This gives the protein CASSWIPTSGRALSYNEQFF.

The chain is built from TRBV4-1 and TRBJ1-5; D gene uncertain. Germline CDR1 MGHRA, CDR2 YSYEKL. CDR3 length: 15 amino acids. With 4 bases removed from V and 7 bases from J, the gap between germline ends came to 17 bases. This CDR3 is CASSLEAGSKQPQHF. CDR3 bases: TGCGCCAGCAGCCTTGAGGCGGGTTCGAAGCAGCCCCAGCATTTT.

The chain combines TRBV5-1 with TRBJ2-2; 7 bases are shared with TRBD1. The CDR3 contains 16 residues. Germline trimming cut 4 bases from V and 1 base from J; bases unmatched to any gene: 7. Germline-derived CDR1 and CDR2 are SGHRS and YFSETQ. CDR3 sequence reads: CASSLQGLGNTGELFF. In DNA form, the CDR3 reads TGCGCCAGCAGCCTACAGGGGTTGGGGAACACCGGGGAGCTGTTTTTT. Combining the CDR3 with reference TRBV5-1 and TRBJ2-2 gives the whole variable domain KAGVTQTPRYLIKTRGQQVTLSCSPISGHRSVSWYQQTPGQGLQFLFEYFSETQRNKGNFPGRFSGRQFSNSRSEMNVSTLELGDSALYLCASSLQGLGNTGELFFGEGSRLTVL.

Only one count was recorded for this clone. CDR3 DNA sequence: TGCAGCGTTGAAGTGTTTGTGAGTGAGCAGTTCTTC. It yields the protein CSVEVFVSEQFF. The V and J genes are TRBV29-1 and TRBJ2-1, with D unclear. Germline-derived CDR1 and CDR2 are SQVTM and ANQGSEA. Trimming removed 1 base at V and 9 bases at J, with 10 bases between. CDR3 length equals 12 residues.

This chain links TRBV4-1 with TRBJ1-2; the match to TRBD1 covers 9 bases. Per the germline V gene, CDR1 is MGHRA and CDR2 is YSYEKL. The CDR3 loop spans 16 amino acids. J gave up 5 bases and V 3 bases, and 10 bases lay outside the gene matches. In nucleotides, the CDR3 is TGCGCCAGCAGCCACGATAGACCGGGACAGGGATATGGCTACACCTTC. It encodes CASSHDRPGQGYGYTF.

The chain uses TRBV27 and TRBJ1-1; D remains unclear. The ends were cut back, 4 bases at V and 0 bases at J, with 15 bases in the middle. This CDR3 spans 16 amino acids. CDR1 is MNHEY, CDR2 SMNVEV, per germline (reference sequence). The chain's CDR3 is CASSWASEPMNTEAFF. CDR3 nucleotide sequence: TGTGCCAGCAGTTGGGCCTCAGAACCCATGAACACTGAAGCTTTCTTT.

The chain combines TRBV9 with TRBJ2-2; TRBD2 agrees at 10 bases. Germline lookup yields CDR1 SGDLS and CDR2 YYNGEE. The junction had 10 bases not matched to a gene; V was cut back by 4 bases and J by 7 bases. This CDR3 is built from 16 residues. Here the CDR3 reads CASSPPEREGFGELFF. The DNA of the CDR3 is TGTGCCAGCAGCCCCCCCGAGCGGGAGGGCTTCGGGGAGCTGTTTTTT.

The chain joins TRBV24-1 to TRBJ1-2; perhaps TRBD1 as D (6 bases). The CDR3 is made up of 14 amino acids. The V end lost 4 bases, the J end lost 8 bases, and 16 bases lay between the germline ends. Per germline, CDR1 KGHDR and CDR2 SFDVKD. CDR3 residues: CATSDHTGSGGYTF. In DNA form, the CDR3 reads TGTGCCACCAGTGACCATACAGGGAGCGGCGGCTACACCTTC.

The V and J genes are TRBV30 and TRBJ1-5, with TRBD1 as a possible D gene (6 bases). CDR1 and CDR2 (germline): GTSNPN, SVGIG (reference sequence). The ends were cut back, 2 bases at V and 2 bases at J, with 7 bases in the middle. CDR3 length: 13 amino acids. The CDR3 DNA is TGTGCCTGGAGTTCAGGGGGCAATCAGCCCCAGCATTTT. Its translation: CAWSSGGNQPQHF.

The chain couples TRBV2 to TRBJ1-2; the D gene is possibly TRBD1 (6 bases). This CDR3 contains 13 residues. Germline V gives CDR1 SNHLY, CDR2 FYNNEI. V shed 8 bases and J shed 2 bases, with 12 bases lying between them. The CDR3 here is CASLRTENYGYTF. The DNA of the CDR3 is TGTGCCAGCTTACGGACAGAAAACTATGGCTACACCTTC.

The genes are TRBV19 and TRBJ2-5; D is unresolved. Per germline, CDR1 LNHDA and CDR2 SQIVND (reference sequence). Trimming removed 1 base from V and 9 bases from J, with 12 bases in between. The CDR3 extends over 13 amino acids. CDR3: CASSIGLEWAQYF. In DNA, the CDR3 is TGTGCCAGTAGTATAGGACTGGAGTGGGCCCAGTACTTC.